This T cell receptor (beta chain) was recovered during a study of OX40 agonist ivuxolimab in advanced cancers. Measured with immunoSEQ multiplex PCR; TCRdb has only the in-frame clones, and not every one. Of under 75,000 clones detected, roughly four fifths appear once; the ten largest clones hold 0.95% to 1.1%. This clonotype was obtained from an adult with an advanced solid tumor such as melanoma, head and neck, liver or kidney cancer. The source material was CD4+ or CD8+ T cells sorted from blood, sampled in a trial of the OX40 agonist ivuxolimab.

The CDR3 region is CASRTRGTTSTDTQYF. CDR3 DNA: TGCGCCAGCAGAACGCGAGGGACAACTAGCACAGATACGCAGTATTTT. V and J are TRBV4-1 and TRBJ2-3; possibly TRBD1 for D (6 bases). The CDR3 contains 16 residues. Germline assignment: CDR1 MGHRA and CDR2 YSYEKL. The ends were cut back, 6 bases at V and 0 bases at J, with 16 bases in the middle.